These T cell receptor beta chains were read from a single sample in a study of molecular identifiers for immune sequencing clone quantification. TCRdb passed the PCR reads through MiXCR, listing each CDR3 protein once. The data contain 490,000 or so distinct CDR3 sequences, less than 30% of them seen just once; the ten biggest clones take up approximately 0.8%. Material for sequencing was naive CD8+ T cells from blood, with Jurkat cell RNA spiked in. The receptors shown here come from a human donor in good health. Some libraries in this study had Jurkat cell RNA spiked in. Each CDR3 is given with its conserved first and last residue. A D gene is named only where the DNA matches it firmly. Some rows mark clone size as missing; the rest say once, few, many or name a class of expanded clone.

v_gene: TRBV6-5; abundance: few; d_gene: .; j_gene: TRBJ2-7; CDR3aa: CASSYRAGTYEQYF; CDR3nt: TGTGCCAGCAGTTACCGTGCAGGGACCTACGAGCAGTACTTC
v_gene: TRBV6-2/TRBV6-3; abundance: many; d_gene: .; j_gene: TRBJ2-3; CDR3aa: CASSYWTADTQYF; CDR3nt: TGTGCCAGCAGTTATTGGACCGCGGATACGCAGTATTTT
v_gene: TRBV12-5; abundance: many; d_gene: TRBD2; j_gene: TRBJ2-3; CDR3aa: CASGDAGGPMDTQYF; CDR3nt: TGTGCTAGTGGTGATGCGGGGGGGCCGATGGATACGCAGTATTTT
v_gene: TRBV7-8; abundance: few; d_gene: .; j_gene: TRBJ1-1; CDR3aa: CASSLVNRESEAFF; CDR3nt: TGTGCCAGCAGCTTAGTAAACAGGGAATCTGAAGCTTTCTTT
v_gene: TRBV7-9; abundance: many; d_gene: .; j_gene: TRBJ2-3; CDR3aa: CASSLAPGISADTQYF; CDR3nt: TGTGCCAGCAGCTTAGCTCCGGGGATAAGCGCAGATACGCAGTATTTT
v_gene: TRBV7-8; abundance: .; d_gene: .; j_gene: TRBJ2-7; CDR3aa: CASSLRIRDPEQYF; CDR3nt: TGTGCCAGCAGCTTAAGGATCCGGGACCCCGAGCAGTACTTC
v_gene: TRBV20-1; abundance: .; d_gene: TRBD1; j_gene: TRBJ1-1; CDR3aa: CSAPDRAMNTEAFF; CDR3nt: TGCAGTGCTCCTGACAGGGCGATGAACACTGAAGCTTTCTTT
v_gene: TRBV20-1; abundance: few; d_gene: TRBD1; j_gene: TRBJ1-6; CDR3aa: CSARDPYRTGSYNSPLHF; CDR3nt: TGCAGTGCTAGAGATCCGTACCGGACAGGCTCCTATAATTCACCCCTCCACTTT
v_gene: TRBV20-1; abundance: many; d_gene: .; j_gene: TRBJ1-2; CDR3aa: CSARDLSDYGYTF; CDR3nt: TGCAGTGCTAGAGATCTATCAGATTATGGCTACACCTTC
v_gene: TRBV29-1; abundance: .; d_gene: .; j_gene: TRBJ2-2; CDR3aa: CSAQQGELFF; CDR3nt: TGCAGCGCTCAGCAAGGGGAACTGTTTTTT
v_gene: TRBV24-1; abundance: .; d_gene: .; j_gene: TRBJ2-1; CDR3aa: CATARGSGATGGGIYNEQFF; CDR3nt: TGTGCCACCGCCCGTGGCTCGGGGGCCACAGGGGGGGGGATATACAATGAGCAGTTCTTC
v_gene: TRBV6-5; abundance: .; d_gene: .; j_gene: TRBJ2-7; CDR3aa: CASSYGPSPRSSYEQYF; CDR3nt: TGTGCCAGCAGTTACGGGCCTAGCCCCAGAAGCTCCTACGAGCAGTACTTC
v_gene: TRBV30; abundance: .; d_gene: TRBD1; j_gene: TRBJ2-1; CDR3aa: CAWSDDRVPYNEQFF; CDR3nt: TGTGCCTGGAGTGACGACAGGGTCCCCTACAATGAGCAGTTCTTC
v_gene: TRBV7-6; abundance: few; d_gene: .; j_gene: TRBJ1-6; CDR3aa: CASSPGAGVGSPLHF; CDR3nt: TGTGCCAGCAGCCCAGGGGCAGGGGTTGGTTCACCCCTCCACTTT
v_gene: TRBV6-2/TRBV6-3; abundance: few; d_gene: .; j_gene: TRBJ1-1; CDR3aa: CAGAISGRNTEAFF; CDR3nt: TGTGCCGGCGCTATCTCAGGGCGGAACACTGAAGCTTTCTTT
v_gene: TRBV5-1; abundance: many; d_gene: TRBD1; j_gene: TRBJ2-7; CDR3aa: CASSLQGTDYEQYF; CDR3nt: TGCGCCAGCAGCTTACAGGGGACCGACTACGAGCAGTACTTC
v_gene: TRBV14; abundance: many; d_gene: .; j_gene: TRBJ1-1; CDR3aa: CASSLQGGAEAFF; CDR3nt: TGTGCCAGCAGCCTACAGGGAGGCGCTGAAGCTTTCTTT
v_gene: TRBV4-1; abundance: few; d_gene: .; j_gene: TRBJ2-7; CDR3aa: CASSRVTAPYEQYF; CDR3nt: TGCGCCAGCAGCCGGGTAACTGCCCCTTACGAGCAGTACTTC
v_gene: TRBV4-3; abundance: .; d_gene: TRBD1; j_gene: TRBJ1-2; CDR3aa: CASSQDSAGGNGYTF; CDR3nt: TGCGCCAGCAGCCAAGATTCCGCAGGGGGCAATGGCTACACCTTC
v_gene: TRBV7-9; abundance: few; d_gene: TRBD2; j_gene: TRBJ2-7; CDR3aa: CASSSRALAGIGGYEQYF; CDR3nt: TGTGCCAGCAGCTCTAGGGCACTAGCGGGAATCGGGGGCTACGAGCAGTACTTC
v_gene: TRBV28; abundance: many; d_gene: TRBD1; j_gene: TRBJ2-6; CDR3aa: CASNSGTGHSGANVLTF; CDR3nt: TGTGCCAGCAACTCCGGGACAGGGCACTCTGGGGCCAACGTCCTGACTTTC
v_gene: TRBV30; abundance: .; d_gene: .; j_gene: TRBJ1-2; CDR3aa: CAWRDSTYYGYTF; CDR3nt: TGTGCCTGGAGGGACAGCACGTACTATGGCTACACCTTC
v_gene: TRBV15; abundance: many; d_gene: .; j_gene: TRBJ2-2; CDR3aa: CATSGVRTGELFF; CDR3nt: TGTGCCACCAGCGGGGTACGAACCGGGGAGCTGTTTTTT
v_gene: TRBV3-1; abundance: few; d_gene: TRBD2; j_gene: TRBJ2-3; CDR3aa: CASSQYGGAMDTQYF; CDR3nt: TGTGCCAGCAGCCAATACGGGGGGGCTATGGATACGCAGTATTTT
v_gene: TRBV11-2; abundance: few; d_gene: .; j_gene: TRBJ2-2; CDR3aa: CASSILPRELFF; CDR3nt: TGTGCCAGCAGCATCCTGCCTAGGGAGCTGTTTTTT
v_gene: TRBV6-2/TRBV6-3; abundance: .; d_gene: .; j_gene: TRBJ2-3; CDR3aa: CASIEGPWEFGDTQYF; CDR3nt: TGTGCCAGCATTGAAGGACCCTGGGAGTTTGGGGATACGCAGTATTTT
v_gene: TRBV7-9; abundance: few; d_gene: TRBD2; j_gene: TRBJ2-3; CDR3aa: CASSLFPTSGATTDTQCF; CDR3nt: TGTGCCAGCAGCTTATTCCCGACTAGCGGGGCAACGACAGATACGCAGTGTTTT
v_gene: TRBV5-5; abundance: many; d_gene: .; j_gene: TRBJ2-7; CDR3aa: CASSFSRARDPSGEQYF; CDR3nt: TGTGCCAGCAGCTTTTCCCGGGCCCGAGATCCCTCTGGCGAGCAGTACTTC
v_gene: TRBV7-9; abundance: few; d_gene: .; j_gene: TRBJ1-2; CDR3aa: CASSFWEYYGYTF; CDR3nt: TGTGCCAGCAGCTTCTGGGAATACTATGGCTACACCTTC
v_gene: TRBV7-9; abundance: .; d_gene: .; j_gene: TRBJ1-5; CDR3aa: CASSQAGVYQPQHF; CDR3nt: TGTGCCAGCAGCCAAGCTGGGGTGTATCAGCCCCAGCATTTT